This T cell receptor beta chain was profiled in a study of CD8 T cells in Susac syndrome. An amount of RNA that ranged from 0.5 to 1 ug was reverse transcribed with random hexamers. TCRdb reanalysed the immunoSEQ multiplex PCR reads using MiXCR and keeps one entry per CDR3 protein. The sample carries roughly 190,000 distinct CDR3 sequences, 85% to 95% recorded once. V shed 5 bases, J shed 5 bases, and the junction held 9 bases outside the gene matches. Germline V gene sequence: CDR1 SGHVS, CDR2 FQNEAQ. The CDR3 covers 15 residues. The J gene is TRBJ1-5, the V gene TRBV7-8, with 7 bases aligning to TRBD1. Sample: CD8+ T cells from PBMCs. The receptor's source is a human donor with Susac syndrome. Written as DNA, the CDR3 is TGTGCCAGCAGCCCCAACAGGGGATTTGATCAGCCCCAGCATTTT. Translating it yields CASSPNRGFDQPQHF.